The 9 T cell receptor beta chains in this list originate from one sample, sequenced in a study of technical replicates of blood from several donors. Sequencing used immunoSEQ multiplex PCR; TCRdb keeps in-frame clones, though not all of them. Of around 60,000 clones listed, 75% to 90% are singletons. Sequencing was performed on PBMCs. The receptors were sampled from a human donor in good health. Some clones in this sample may be carry-over from other donors' samples.

V gene TRBV6-1 combines with J gene TRBJ2-7; 8 positions agree with TRBD1. The germline V gene encodes CDR1 MNHNS and CDR2 SASEGT. The V segment lost 6 bases and the J segment 2 bases; nucleotides outside the gene matches: 3. The CDR3 is 13 residues long. The CDR3 loop reads CASRRTGTYEQYF. CDR3 bases: TGTGCCAGCAGAAGGACAGGGACCTACGAGCAGTACTTC.

The V call is TRBV10-3, the J call TRBJ1-5, with D unresolved. Germline V gene data show CDR1 as ENHRY and CDR2 as SYGVKD. V was shortened by 10 bases and J by 0 bases, with 10 bases between the two germline ends. This CDR3 region has 13 residues. The CDR3 nucleotides read TGTGCCACGAGGGCAGATAGCAATCAGCCCCAGCATTTT. Amino acids: CATRADSNQPQHF.

This chain joins TRBV10-3 and TRBJ1-2, with 8 bases fitting TRBD1. The CDR3 runs 16 residues. J gave up 1 base and V 6 bases, and 10 bases lay outside the gene matches. Germline CDR1 is ENHRY and CDR2 is SYGVKD. The CDR3 sequence: CAISVGGQGLNYGYTF. The CDR3 DNA reads TGTGCCATCAGCGTGGGAGGACAGGGTCTTAACTATGGCTACACCTTC.

This chain uses TRBV21-1 with TRBJ2-1; TRBD2 reflects the table's D call only, with no check against the DNA. TRBV21-1 is marked as a pseudogene. The CDR3 totals 14 residues. The CDR3 DNA follows: TGTGCCAGCCCAGACGGGAGCTCCTACAATGAGCAGTTCTTC. It yields the protein CASPDGSSYNEQFF.

The chain recombines TRBV5-4 with TRBJ2-3, with D hard to call. From germline, CDR1 is SGHNT and CDR2 YYREEE (reference sequence). Trimming left V 7 bases short and J 1 base short, with 19 bases between. The CDR3 is 16 amino acids. The DNA of the CDR3 is TGTGCCAGCTCTCAGACTGCCGTCGTCGGCACAGATACGCAGTATTTT. Encoded protein: CASSQTAVVGTDTQYF.

This clone came up once. V gene TRBV7-2 combines with J gene TRBJ2-7; D is ambiguous. Germline loops: CDR1 SGHTA, CDR2 FQGNSA. This CDR3 is built from 12 residues. Between the trimmed V and J ends, which lost 5 bases and 0 bases, there was a span of 5 bases. CDR3 nucleotide sequence: TGTGCCAGCAGCCTTTTCTCCTACGAGCAGTACTTC. It codes for CASSLFSYEQYF. The full variable domain, completed using reference TRBV7-2 and TRBJ2-7, is GAGVSQSPSNKVTEKGKDVELRCDPISGHTALYWYRQSLGQGLEFLIYFQGNSAPDKSGLPSDRFSAERTGGSVSTLTIQRTQQEDSAVYLCASSLFSYEQYFGPGTRLTVT.

In DNA, the CDR3 is TGTGCCAGCAGTACACAGGGTGGCGTTCAGCCCCAGCATTTT. Translating it yields CASSTQGGVQPQHF. The rearrangement links TRBV6-5 to TRBJ1-5, with TRBD1 as a possible D gene (6 bases). Germline CDR1 reads MNHEY; CDR2 reads SVGAGI. Trimming removed 5 bases from V and 6 bases from J, with 14 bases in between. The CDR3 extends over 14 amino acids.

V usage is TRBV9 and J usage is TRBJ2-3; D possibly corresponds to TRBD2 (6 bases). V lost 3 bases to trimming and J lost 10 bases, with 12 bases between them. The CDR3 consists of 12 residues. Germline CDR1 and CDR2: SGDLS and YYNGEE. CDR3 DNA: TGTGCCAGCAGCGGCGGGACTCCGTCGCAGTATTTT. Amino acid sequence: CASSGGTPSQYF.

This clone was detected only once. This chain connects TRBV6-5 to TRBJ1-1; 9 nucleotides match TRBD1. Trimming at V came to 8 bases and at J to 6 bases, leaving 7 bases not matched to a gene. This CDR3 has 13 residues. The germline V gene encodes CDR1 MNHEY and CDR2 SVGAGI. CDR3 sequence (DNA): TGTGCCAGCTCCCGGGACAGGGACTCTGAAGCTTTCTTT. As protein: CASSRDRDSEAFF.